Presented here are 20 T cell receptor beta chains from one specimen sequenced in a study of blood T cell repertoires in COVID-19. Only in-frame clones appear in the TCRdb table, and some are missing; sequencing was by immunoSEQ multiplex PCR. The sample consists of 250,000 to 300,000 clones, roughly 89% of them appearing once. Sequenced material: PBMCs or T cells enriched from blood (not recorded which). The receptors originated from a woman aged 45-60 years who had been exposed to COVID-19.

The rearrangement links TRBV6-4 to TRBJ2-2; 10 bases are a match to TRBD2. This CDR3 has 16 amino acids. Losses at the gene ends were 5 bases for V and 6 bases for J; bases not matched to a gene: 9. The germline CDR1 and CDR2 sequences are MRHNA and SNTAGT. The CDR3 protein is CASSRSSGGAPGELFF. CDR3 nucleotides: TGTGCCAGCAGTCGGTCCAGCGGGGGGGCCCCCGGGGAGCTGTTTTTT.

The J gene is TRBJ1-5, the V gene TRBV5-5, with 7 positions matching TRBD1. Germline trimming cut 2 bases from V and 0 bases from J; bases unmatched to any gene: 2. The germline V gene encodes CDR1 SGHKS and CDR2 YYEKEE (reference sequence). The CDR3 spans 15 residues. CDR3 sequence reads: CASSFRDSSNQPQHF. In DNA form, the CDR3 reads TGTGCCAGCAGCTTCCGGGACAGTAGCAATCAGCCCCAGCATTTT.

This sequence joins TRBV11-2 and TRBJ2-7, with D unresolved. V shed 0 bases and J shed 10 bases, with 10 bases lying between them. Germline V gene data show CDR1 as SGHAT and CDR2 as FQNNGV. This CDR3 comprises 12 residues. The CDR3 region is CASSLEGQSQYF. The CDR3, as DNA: TGTGCCAGCAGCTTAGAGGGCCAGTCACAGTACTTC.

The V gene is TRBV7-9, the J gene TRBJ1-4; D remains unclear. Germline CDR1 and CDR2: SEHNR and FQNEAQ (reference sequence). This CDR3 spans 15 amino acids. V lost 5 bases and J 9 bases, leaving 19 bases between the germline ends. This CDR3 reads CASSAPGANEQKLFF. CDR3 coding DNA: TGTGCCAGCAGCGCTCCGGGAGCAAACGAGCAAAAACTGTTTTTT.

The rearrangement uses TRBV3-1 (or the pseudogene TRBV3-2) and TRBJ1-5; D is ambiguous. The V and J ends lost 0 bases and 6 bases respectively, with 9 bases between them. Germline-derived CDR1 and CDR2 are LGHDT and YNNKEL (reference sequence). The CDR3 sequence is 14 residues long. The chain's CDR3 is CASSQEAVFQPQHF. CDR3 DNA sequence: TGTGCCAGCAGCCAAGAGGCAGTATTTCAGCCCCAGCATTTT.

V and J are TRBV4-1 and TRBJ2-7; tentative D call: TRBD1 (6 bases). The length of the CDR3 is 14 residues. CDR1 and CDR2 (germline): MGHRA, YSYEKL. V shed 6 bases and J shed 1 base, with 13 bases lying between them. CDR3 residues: CASSSDRKSYEQYF. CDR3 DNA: TGCGCCAGCAGTTCCGACAGGAAGTCCTACGAGCAGTACTTC.

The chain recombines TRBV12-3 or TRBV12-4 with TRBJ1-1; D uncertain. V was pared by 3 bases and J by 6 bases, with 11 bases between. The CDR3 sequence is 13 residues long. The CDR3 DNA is TGTGCCAGCAGTTTGGTCCTGGGCTCTGAAGCTTTCTTT. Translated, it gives CASSLVLGSEAFF.

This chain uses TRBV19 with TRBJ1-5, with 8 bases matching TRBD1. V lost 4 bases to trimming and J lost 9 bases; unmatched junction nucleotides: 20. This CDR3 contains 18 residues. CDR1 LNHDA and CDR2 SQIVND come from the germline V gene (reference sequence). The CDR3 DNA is TGTGCCAGTAGTACTCAGGGGGCGACGATTACCCCCCTGCCGCCCCAGCATTTT. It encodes CASSTQGATITPLPPQHF.

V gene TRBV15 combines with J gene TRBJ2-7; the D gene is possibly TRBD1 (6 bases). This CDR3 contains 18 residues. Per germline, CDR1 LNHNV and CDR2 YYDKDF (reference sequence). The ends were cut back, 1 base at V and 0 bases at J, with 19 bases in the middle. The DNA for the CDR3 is TGTGCCACCAGCAGAGGGCCTAGGGGGTCCTCAAGCTCCTACGAGCAGTACTTC. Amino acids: CATSRGPRGSSSSYEQYF.

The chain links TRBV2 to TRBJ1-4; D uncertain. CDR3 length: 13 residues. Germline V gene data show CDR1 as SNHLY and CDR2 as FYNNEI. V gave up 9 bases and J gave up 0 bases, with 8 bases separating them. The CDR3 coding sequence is TGTGCCAGTCAGACATCAACTAATGAAAAACTGTTTTTT. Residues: CASQTSTNEKLFF.

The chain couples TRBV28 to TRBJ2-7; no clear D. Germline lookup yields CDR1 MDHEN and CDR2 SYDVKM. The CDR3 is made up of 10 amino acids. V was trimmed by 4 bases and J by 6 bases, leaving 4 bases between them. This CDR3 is CASSSREQYF. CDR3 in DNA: TGTGCCAGCAGTTCCCGCGAGCAGTACTTC.

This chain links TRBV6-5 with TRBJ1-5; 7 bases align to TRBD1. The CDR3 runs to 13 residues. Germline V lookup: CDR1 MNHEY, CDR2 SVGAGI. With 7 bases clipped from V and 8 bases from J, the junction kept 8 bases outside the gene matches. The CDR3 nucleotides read TGTGCCAGCAAGGCAGGGGGAAGTAAGCCCCAGCATTTT. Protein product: CASKAGGSKPQHF.

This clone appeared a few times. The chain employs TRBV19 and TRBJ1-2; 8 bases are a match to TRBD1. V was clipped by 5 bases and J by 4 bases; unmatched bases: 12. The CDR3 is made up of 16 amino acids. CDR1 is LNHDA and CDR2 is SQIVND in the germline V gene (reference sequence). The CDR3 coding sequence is TGTGCCAGTAGTCTCCAACCCGGGACAGGCTTCTATGGCTACACCTTC. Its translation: CASSLQPGTGFYGYTF.

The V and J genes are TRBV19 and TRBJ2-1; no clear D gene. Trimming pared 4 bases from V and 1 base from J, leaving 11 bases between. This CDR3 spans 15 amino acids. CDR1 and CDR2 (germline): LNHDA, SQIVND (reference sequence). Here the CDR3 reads CASSKLDESYNEQFF. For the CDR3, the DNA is TGTGCCAGTAGTAAACTCGATGAGTCCTACAATGAGCAGTTCTTC.

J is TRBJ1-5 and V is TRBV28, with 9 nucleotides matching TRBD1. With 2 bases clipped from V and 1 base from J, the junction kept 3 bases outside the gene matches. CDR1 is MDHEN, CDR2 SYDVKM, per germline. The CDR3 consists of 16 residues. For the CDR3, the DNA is TGTGCCAGCAGTTTAGGGGACAGGGCCAGCAATCAGCCCCAGCATTTT. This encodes CASSLGDRASNQPQHF.

The CDR3 sequence is CASSLDSHNQPQHF. In nucleotides, the CDR3 is TGCGCCAGCAGCTTGGACAGCCACAATCAGCCCCAGCATTTT. The rearrangement uses TRBV5-1 and TRBJ1-5; D remains unclear. V lost 0 bases, J lost 3 bases, and 7 bases lay in between. The CDR3 consists of 14 residues. Germline values: CDR1 SGHRS, CDR2 YFSETQ.

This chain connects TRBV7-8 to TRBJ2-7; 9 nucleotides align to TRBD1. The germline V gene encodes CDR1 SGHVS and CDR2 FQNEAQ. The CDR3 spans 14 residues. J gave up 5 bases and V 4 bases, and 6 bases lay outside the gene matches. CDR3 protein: CASSSGQGRDEQYF. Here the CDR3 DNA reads TGTGCCAGCAGCTCGGGACAGGGCCGCGACGAGCAGTACTTC.

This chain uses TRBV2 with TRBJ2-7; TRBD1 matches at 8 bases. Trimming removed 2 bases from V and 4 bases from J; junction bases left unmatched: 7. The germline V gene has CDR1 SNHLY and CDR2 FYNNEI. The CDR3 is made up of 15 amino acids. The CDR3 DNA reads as TGTGCCAGCAGTGAATTGGGACAGGCTGTTTACGAGCAGTACTTC. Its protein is CASSELGQAVYEQYF.

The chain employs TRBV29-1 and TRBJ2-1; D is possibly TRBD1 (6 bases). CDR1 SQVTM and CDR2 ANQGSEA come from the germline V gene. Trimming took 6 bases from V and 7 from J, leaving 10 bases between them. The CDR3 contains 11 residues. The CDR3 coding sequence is TGCAGCGTGTCAGGGGTGAATGAGCAGTTCTTC. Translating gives CSVSGVNEQFF.

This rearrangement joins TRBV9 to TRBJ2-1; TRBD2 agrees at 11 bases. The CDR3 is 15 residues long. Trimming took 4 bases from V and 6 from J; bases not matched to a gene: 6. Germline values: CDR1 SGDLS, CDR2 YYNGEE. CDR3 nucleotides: TGTGCCAGCAGCTTAGCGGGGGGGCCCGTCAATGAGCAGTTCTTC. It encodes CASSLAGGPVNEQFF.